This T cell receptor (beta chain) was profiled in a study of blood T cell repertoires in COVID-19. Overall study context: Material from acute and convalescent COVID-19 was sourced from the United States, Italy and Spain. T cells, B-cell-depleted T cells, or PBMCs provided the cDNA or gDNA that served as material.

Original handling: Amplification of reference gene primers provided the estimated nucleated cell counts. Here immunoSEQ multiplex PCR was the method, and the copy in TCRdb shows in-frame clones only, minus some. Clone size and V and J calls were adopted from that table, with D and trimming inferred from the DNA. The sample lists approximately 200,000 clones, roughly 80% occurring once. The germline gives CDR1 LGHDT, CDR2 YNNKEL (reference sequence). The CDR3 sequence is 14 residues long. V gave up 1 base and J gave up 2 bases, with 8 bases separating them. Sequencing was performed on peripheral blood. The chain has TRBV3-1 (or the pseudogene TRBV3-2) and TRBJ1-2; possible D gene TRBD1, 5 bases. The sequence was collected from a woman aged 55-70 years with acute or convalescent COVID-19. For the CDR3, the DNA is TGTGCCAGCAGCCAAGTCGGGGGAAACTATGGCTACACCTTC. As protein: CASSQVGGNYGYTF.